This entry concerns a single TCR beta chain. Germline V lookup: CDR1 SGHDT, CDR2 YYEEEE. The CDR3 is 13 residues long. V lost 0 bases and J 5 bases, leaving 5 bases between the germline ends. These data are taken from a study of CD8+ T cells in alopecia areata. Reverse transcription of extracted RNA yielded cDNA, which provided the sequencing template. Data came from immunoSEQ multiplex PCR; TCRdb stores just in-frame clones and leaves some out. The sample holds 180,000 or so clones, about 70% seen once. Cell sorting on a FACSAria was used to separate CD4+ and CD8+ T cells from the PBMCs. The V and J genes are TRBV5-6 and TRBJ2-2; D gene ambiguous. The sequencing here drew on CD8+ T cells sorted from blood, taken at week 0. The TCR was taken from a human donor with alopecia areata. CDR3 protein: CASSLEGTGELFF. In DNA form, the CDR3 reads TGTGCCAGCAGCTTGGAAGGGACCGGGGAGCTGTTTTTT.